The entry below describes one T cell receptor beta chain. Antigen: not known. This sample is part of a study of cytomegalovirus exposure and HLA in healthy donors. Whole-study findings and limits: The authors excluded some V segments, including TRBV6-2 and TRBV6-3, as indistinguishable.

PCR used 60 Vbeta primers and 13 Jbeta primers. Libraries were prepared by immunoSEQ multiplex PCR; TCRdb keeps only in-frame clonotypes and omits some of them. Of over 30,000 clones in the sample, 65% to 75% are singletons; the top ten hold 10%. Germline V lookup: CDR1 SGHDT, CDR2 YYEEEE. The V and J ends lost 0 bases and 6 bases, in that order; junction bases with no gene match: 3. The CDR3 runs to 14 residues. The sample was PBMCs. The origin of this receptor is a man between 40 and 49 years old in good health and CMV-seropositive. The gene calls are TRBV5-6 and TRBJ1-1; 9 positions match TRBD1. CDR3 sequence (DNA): TGTGCCAGCAGCTTGGACTGGACAGGGGCTGAAGCTTTCTTT. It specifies CASSLDWTGAEAFF.